This T cell receptor beta chain was recorded in a study of T cell repertoires in cytomegalovirus infection. The table lists this clonotype with many counts. The CDR3 is 14 amino acids. Trimming removed 3 bases at V and 1 base at J, with 9 bases between. In germline, CDR1 is SGHTA, CDR2 FQGNSA. TCRdb ran MiXCR on the reads and lists one entry per CDR3 protein. The repertoire holds 200,000 to 300,000 distinct CDR3 sequences, with roughly 10% as singletons. The clonotype comes from a human donor in good health (CMV status not recorded). Some clones in this sample may be carry-over from other donors' samples. This chain connects TRBV7-2 to TRBJ1-1; weak D call: TRBD1 (5 bases). Specimen: PBMCs. In nucleotides, the CDR3 is TGTGCCAGCAGCTTCGACAGCTCGAACACTGAAGCTTTCTTT. Its protein product is CASSFDSSNTEAFF.